This TCR beta chain came from a study of T-cell reconstitution after alpha-beta-depleted transplantation in children (dated by TCRdb to 2016 to 2018). In the study overall: The study quantitatively tracked T-cell immune reconstitution after TCRalphabeta/CD19-depleted allogeneic hematopoietic cell transplantation in children using TCR repertoire profiling.

In this sample, this clonotype turned up many times. Its antigen is still unknown. One base away there is no much larger clone; base qualities are not given. In the paper's terms, the treatment or condition label means: allogeneic hematopoietic cell transplantation with graft depleted of TCRalphabeta T cells and CD19 B cells. The children who served as transplant recipients had been given grafts of TCRalphabeta/CD19-depleted allogeneic hematopoietic cells. Study-level results and caveats: The apparently early alphabetaT-cell count recovery about two months after transplant was reportedly dependent on only several hundred rapidly expanded clones derived from non-depleted graft cells. The frequencies of hyperexpanded clones fell over the following months, and after one year, T-cell counts and TCRbeta diversity were mostly attributed to newly produced T cells. In some patients, the high TCRbeta diversity seen at day 60 was put down to recipient T cells and intrathymic progenitors that had survived conditioning.

The method behind the library was PCR. Sequencing instrument: Illumina HiSeq 2500. TCR libraries were prepared with molecular barcoding, using unique molecular identifiers to normalize TCRbeta repertoire quantification. TCRdb passed the public sequencing reads through fastp at Q25 and MiXCR, retaining productive beta sequences. Merged by CDR3 protein, the rows form single entries marked with the most common genes and DNA. This sample gives 250,000 to 300,000 distinct CDR3 sequences in total; roughly 11% of them show up just once. Around 24% of the sample is taken by the ten largest. Trimming takes 6 bases off V and 0 bases off J; junction bases not matched to a gene: 8. The cysteine opens and the phenylalanine closes a CDR3 of 14 amino acids. Left in the record is the CDR3 DNA by itself, 42 bases read in frame from the first base. From the germline V gene (reference sequence), CDR1 is DFQATT and CDR2 is SNEGSKA.

The material sequenced was peripheral blood, taken 180 days after TCRalphabeta/CD19-depleted stem cell transplant. Recombination connected TRBV20-1 to TRBJ2-7, with 7 bases aligning to TRBD2. The receptor was isolated from a male patient between 2 and 10 years old who had a stem cell transplant for chronic granulomatous disease, so the T cells may come from the graft donor. The DNA sequence follows: TGCAGTGCCACAAGGGAGGGGCGCTCCTACGAGCAGTACTTC. The translation is CSATREGRSYEQYF.